These 14 T cell receptor beta chains were sequenced from one sample in a study of blood T cell repertoires in COVID-19. The method was immunoSEQ multiplex PCR; TCRdb's version includes in-frame clones alone and lacks a portion of them. In the table there are approximately 260,000 clones, roughly nine tenths of which are singletons. Sequenced material: peripheral blood. The receptor source for this set is a middle-aged woman who had recovered from COVID-19.

This chain uses TRBV5-1 with TRBJ1-1, with a weak D call TRBD1 (5 bases). The CDR3 is made up of 15 amino acids. Trimming pared 1 base from V and 0 bases from J, leaving 10 bases between. CDR1 SGHRS and CDR2 YFSETQ come from the germline V gene. This CDR3 reads CASSLSQDMNTEAFF. For the CDR3, the DNA is TGCGCCAGCAGCTTGAGTCAGGACATGAACACTGAAGCTTTCTTT.

The rearrangement uses TRBV7-6 and TRBJ1-1; 7 bases agree with TRBD1. The germline CDR1 and CDR2 sequences are SGHVS and FNYEAQ. V dropped 1 base and J dropped 0; count of bases not matched to a gene: 5. This CDR3 comprises 16 residues. In DNA form, the CDR3 reads TGTGCCAGCAGCTTAGGTAGGGGGCGGATGAACACTGAAGCTTTCTTT. Its translation is CASSLGRGRMNTEAFF.

The chain employs TRBV24-1 and TRBJ2-1, with D hard to call. This CDR3 contains 12 residues. Deletions cut 9 bases from V and 8 bases from J, with 13 bases between. CDR1 is KGHDR and CDR2 is SFDVKD in the germline V gene. CDR3 coding DNA: TGTGCCACCGAGTCTATGGGCTATGAGCAGTTCTTC. It translates to CATESMGYEQFF.

The chain couples TRBV6-5 to TRBJ2-7; D may be TRBD2 (6 bases). The germline CDR1 and CDR2 sequences are MNHEY and SVGAGI. There are 15 residues in the CDR3. Trimming shortened V by 6 bases and J by 3 bases, and 18 bases separated the two germline ends. The CDR3 here is CASRPTRDPGYEQYF. In DNA form, the CDR3 reads TGTGCCAGCAGACCCACGCGGGACCCAGGCTACGAGCAGTACTTC.

The chain recombines TRBV6-5 with TRBJ1-1; 7 bases align to TRBD1. CDR1 and CDR2 (germline): MNHEY, SVGAGI. The CDR3 sequence is 15 residues long. V was clipped by 2 bases and J by 1 base; unmatched bases: 4. The CDR3 DNA follows: TGTGCCAGCAGTTACAGAGGACAGGCGAACACTGAAGCTTTCTTT. Its protein is CASSYRGQANTEAFF.

The gene calls are TRBV3-1 (or the pseudogene TRBV3-2) and TRBJ2-3, with TRBD2 matching 13 bases. Trimming at V came to 8 bases and at J to 0 bases, leaving 2 bases not matched to a gene. The CDR3 contains 15 residues. CDR1 is LGHDT, CDR2 YNNKEL, per germline (reference sequence). The DNA for the CDR3 is TGTGCCAGCGGACTAGCGGGGGCTAGCACAGATACGCAGTATTTT. This encodes CASGLAGASTDTQYF.

This clone occurred a few times. The genes are TRBV10-2 and TRBJ1-2; TRBD1 matches 9 bases. The CDR3 is made up of 14 amino acids. The V and J ends lost 6 bases and 3 bases, in that order; junction bases with no gene match: 5. Germline assignment: CDR1 WSHSY and CDR2 SAAADI. The DNA of the CDR3 is TGCGCCAGCAGAGAACAGGGGGCAGACTATGGCTACACCTTC. Amino acids: CASREQGADYGYTF.

V is TRBV9 and J is TRBJ1-1; D is ambiguous. The V end was cut by 7 bases, the J end by 3 bases, with 10 bases between. CDR1 and CDR2 (germline): SGDLS, YYNGEE. This CDR3 spans 12 amino acids. Here the CDR3 reads CASSRVDTEAFF. The CDR3 DNA is TGTGCCAGCTCGAGGGTGGACACTGAAGCTTTCTTT.

The V call is TRBV28, the J call TRBJ2-7, with D possibly being TRBD2 (5 bases). The CDR3 is 13 amino acids. Germline V lookup: CDR1 MDHEN, CDR2 SYDVKM. V lost 7 bases and J lost 5, with 15 bases in between. As DNA, the CDR3 is TGTGCCAGCACCCTAGCCCCTCCCGACGAGCAGTACTTC. It specifies CASTLAPPDEQYF.

This clone was found a few times. Other DNA variants within this sample encode the same CDR3. The rearrangement uses TRBV6-5 and TRBJ1-2; D is possibly TRBD1 (5 bases). CDR1 and CDR2 (germline): MNHEY, SVGAGI. The CDR3 loop spans 13 amino acids. The V gene lost 2 bases and the J gene lost 8 bases, with 12 bases spanning the gap. The CDR3 nucleotides read TGTGCCAGCAGTTACAGTCAGGGAAACGGCTACACCTTC. Translating it yields CASSYSQGNGYTF.

This clone was detected a few times. The CDR3 spells CASRPNRGEYGYTF. In DNA form, the CDR3 reads TGCGCCAGCAGACCTAACAGGGGAGAGTATGGCTACACCTTC. The chain employs TRBV5-1 and TRBJ1-2, with 7 nucleotides matching TRBD1. With 5 bases clipped from V and 5 bases from J, the junction kept 9 bases outside the gene matches. The CDR3 has 14 amino acids. Germline V gene lookup returns CDR1 SGHRS and CDR2 YFSETQ.

CDR3 DNA sequence: TGTGCCAGTACCTCCTCCAGCAGGGCTGGCTACACCTTC. It yields the protein CASTSSSRAGYTF. J is TRBJ1-2 and V is TRBV19; a possible D gene is TRBD1 (5 bases). V lost 7 bases and J 7 bases, leaving 16 bases between the germline ends. This CDR3 has 13 residues. Germline values: CDR1 LNHDA, CDR2 SQIVND (reference sequence).

The V gene is TRBV12-3 or TRBV12-4, the J gene TRBJ1-5; 7 bases fit TRBD1. The CDR3 extends over 13 amino acids. J lost 3 bases, V lost 7 bases, and 3 bases had no gene match. The CDR3 nucleotides are TGTGCCAGCAAAACAGGGGCCAATCAGCCCCAGCATTTT. This encodes CASKTGANQPQHF.

The CDR3 region is CASNSRGGKETQYF. Here the CDR3 DNA reads TGTGCCAGTAACTCACGGGGTGGGAAAGAGACCCAGTACTTC. The chain is built from TRBV19 and TRBJ2-5, with TRBD2 as a possible D gene (5 bases). Germline CDR1 reads LNHDA; CDR2 reads SQIVND (reference sequence). This CDR3 contains 14 residues. V was pared by 7 bases and J by 3 bases, with 15 bases between.